Each of the 27 T cell receptor beta chains below was sequenced from the same sample in a study of blood T cell repertoires in COVID-19 (TCRdb year 2020). The library came from the immunoSEQ multiplex PCR assay. In its TCRdb copy, this immuneACCESS table keeps in-frame sequences only and misses some clones. Where compared with another copy, unresolved V genes explain less than half of these, and the others have no known cause. The sample table shows roughly 110,000 clones, and about 84% are seen once. The ten largest clones represent roughly 1.6% of the sample. The sample consisted of peripheral blood. The receptors originated from a man over 45 with acute or convalescent COVID-19.

The rearrangement joins TRBV2 to TRBJ1-5; D is perhaps TRBD1 (5 bases). Trimming removed 7 bases at V and 0 bases at J, with 7 bases between. CDR3 length: 13 amino acids. CDR1 and CDR2 (germline): SNHLY, FYNNEI. The CDR3 region has the DNA TGTGCCAGCACCCAGGGTAGCAATCAGCCCCAGCATTTT. It is translated as CASTQGSNQPQHF.

This chain joins TRBV30 and TRBJ1-2; D is perhaps TRBD1 (5 bases). CDR1 and CDR2 from the germline V gene are GTSNPN and SVGIG (reference sequence). This CDR3 is 13 amino acids long. The V end lost 4 bases, the J end lost 4 bases, and 13 bases lay between the germline ends. This chain's CDR3 is CAWINQGAYGYTF. In nucleotides, the CDR3 is TGTGCCTGGATCAATCAGGGTGCCTATGGCTACACCTTC.

The chain is built from TRBV21-1 and TRBJ1-2; the D call in the table, TRBD1, was not verified against the DNA. TRBV21-1 is a pseudogene segment. CDR3 length: 16 residues. CDR3: CASSISQHRFDYGYTF. CDR3 bases: TGTGCCAGCAGCATCTCTCAACACAGATTTGACTATGGCTACACCTTC.

V is TRBV4-2 and J is TRBJ1-5; the match to TRBD1 covers 9 bases. The junction had 2 bases not matched to a gene; V was cut back by 0 bases and J by 2 bases. This CDR3 contains 16 residues. CDR1 is LGHNA, CDR2 YNFKEQ, per germline. The chain's CDR3 is CASSQDWTGGNQPQHF. The CDR3 bases are TGTGCCAGCAGCCAAGATTGGACAGGGGGCAATCAGCCCCAGCATTTT.

CDR3 amino acids: CASGSRGRFWGKKLFF. CDR3 DNA: TGTGCCAGCGGGTCCAGGGGGCGCTTTTGGGGGAAAAAACTGTTTTTT. V gene TRBV7-7 combines with J gene TRBJ1-4, with 8 positions matching TRBD1. V shed 8 bases, J shed 9 bases, and the junction held 17 bases outside the gene matches. Germline CDR1 and CDR2: SSHAT and FNYEAQ (reference sequence). There are 16 residues in the CDR3. The variable domain in full, completed from reference TRBV7-7 and TRBJ1-4, reads GAGVSQSPRYKVTKRGQDVTLRCDPISSHATLYWYQQALGQGPEFLTYFNYEAQPDKSGLPSDRFSAERPEGSISTLTIQRTEQRDSAMYRCASGSRGRFWGKKLFFGSGTQLSVL.

J is TRBJ1-2 and V is TRBV6-5; possible D gene TRBD1, 5 bases. CDR3 length: 11 residues. V was cut by 4 bases and J by 8 bases, with 8 bases left in between. Germline V gives CDR1 MNHEY, CDR2 SVGAGI. DNA for the CDR3: TGTGCCAGCAGTTCGGGGGAAGGCTACACCTTC. It translates to CASSSGEGYTF.

This chain uses TRBV19 with TRBJ1-5; D unclear. Germline V CDR1 and CDR2: LNHDA, SQIVND (reference sequence). CDR3 length: 14 amino acids. Trimming cost V 6 bases and J 7 bases, with 16 bases left between them. The CDR3 coding sequence is TGTGCCAGTAGAGGATCCGGGAAAAACCAGCCCCAGCATTTT. This gives the protein CASRGSGKNQPQHF.

The rearrangement joins TRBV28 to TRBJ1-6; a weak D match, TRBD1 (6 bases). This CDR3 is 16 amino acids long. The ends were cut back, 2 bases at V and 10 bases at J, with 18 bases in the middle. The germline CDR1 and CDR2 sequences are MDHEN and SYDVKM. CDR3 bases: TGTGCCAGCAGTTTAAAAACCGGCAGGGGTGCCTCACCCCTCCACTTT. The encoded protein is CASSLKTGRGASPLHF.

The rearrangement uses TRBV3-1 (or the pseudogene TRBV3-2) and TRBJ2-7, with a possible D match to TRBD2 (6 bases). The CDR3 extends over 12 amino acids. Germline V CDR1 and CDR2: LGHDT, YNNKEL (reference sequence). V dropped 1 base and J dropped 7 bases, with 8 bases sitting between them. This chain's CDR3 is CASSQVGGEQYV. The CDR3, as DNA: TGTGCCAGCAGCCAAGTGGGGGGTGAGCAGTACGTC.

This chain uses TRBV5-1 with TRBJ1-1; tentatively, D is TRBD1 (6 bases). The V end was cut by 2 bases, the J end by 9 bases, with 23 bases between. CDR3 length: 16 residues. Germline-derived CDR1 and CDR2 are SGHRS and YFSETQ. CDR3 sequence reads: CASSFFGGRGEYKAFF. The CDR3 region has the DNA TGCGCCAGCAGCTTTTTCGGGGGGCGCGGGGAGTATAAAGCTTTCTTT.

V is TRBV6-5 and J is TRBJ1-4; 8 nucleotides match TRBD1. The length of the CDR3 is 15 residues. Germline lookup yields CDR1 MNHEY and CDR2 SVGAGI. J lost 5 bases, V lost 4 bases, and 6 bases had no gene match. CDR3 region: CASSLGWTGNEKLFF. In nucleotides, the CDR3 is TGTGCCAGCAGTTTAGGGTGGACAGGGAATGAAAAACTGTTTTTT.

J is TRBJ1-2 and V is TRBV5-6, with 9 bases lining up with TRBD1. This CDR3 contains 14 residues. Per germline, CDR1 SGHDT and CDR2 YYEEEE. Trimming removed 5 bases from V and 8 bases from J; junction bases left unmatched: 10. The CDR3 DNA is TGTGCCAGCAGAGGCGGGACAGGGACGAAGGGCTACACCTTC. This codes for CASRGGTGTKGYTF. Based on the CDR3 plus reference TRBV5-6 and TRBJ1-2, the full variable domain is DAGVTQSPTHLIKTRGQQVTLRCSPKSGHDTVSWYQQALGQGPQFIFQYYEEEERQRGNFPDRFSGHQFPNYSSELNVNALLLGDSALYLCASRGGTGTKGYTFGSGTRLTVV.

The chain is built from TRBV9 and TRBJ2-3; TRBD2 matches at 9 bases. The CDR3 has 15 amino acids. Trimming at V came to 3 bases and at J to 5 bases, leaving 7 bases not matched to a gene. CDR1 is SGDLS, CDR2 YYNGEE, per germline. The CDR3 nucleotides are TGTGCCAGCAGCGACCGGGCTAGCGGGGTAGATACGCAGTATTTT. It encodes CASSDRASGVDTQYF.

V usage is TRBV5-1 and J usage is TRBJ2-3; 7 nucleotides align to TRBD1. CDR3 length equals 15 residues. Per the germline V gene, CDR1 is SGHRS and CDR2 is YFSETQ. The V and J ends lost 0 bases and 2 bases, in that order; junction bases with no gene match: 3. CDR3 coding DNA: TGCGCCAGCAGCTTGGAAGGACAGGCCACAGATACGCAGTATTTT. This gives the protein CASSLEGQATDTQYF.

The chain couples TRBV5-1 to TRBJ1-5; 9 positions match TRBD1. Losses at the gene ends were 4 bases for V and 5 bases for J; bases not matched to a gene: 7. From germline, CDR1 is SGHRS and CDR2 YFSETQ. The CDR3 runs to 15 residues. CDR3 sequence: CASSQGQGGDQPQHF. CDR3 sequence (DNA): TGCGCCAGCAGCCAGGGACAGGGTGGTGATCAGCCCCAGCATTTT.

The chain recombines TRBV5-1 with TRBJ1-6, with TRBD1 identical over 7 bases. This CDR3 spans 16 amino acids. With V trimmed by 6 bases and J by 0 bases, 6 bases remained unmatched. Germline V gives CDR1 SGHRS, CDR2 YFSETQ. The CDR3 sequence is CASKPGGSSYNSPLHF. The CDR3 DNA follows: TGCGCCAGCAAACCAGGGGGAAGCTCCTATAATTCACCCCTCCACTTT.

V is TRBV6-5 and J is TRBJ2-2; 8 nucleotides line up with TRBD1. The CDR3 loop spans 15 amino acids. Trimming cost V 6 bases and J 2 bases; bases outside gene matches: 5. Germline V CDR1 and CDR2: MNHEY, SVGAGI. DNA of the CDR3: TGTGCCAGCAGAAAGGACAGGGTTAACACCGGGGAGCTGTTTTTT. Amino acids: CASRKDRVNTGELFF.

The gene calls are TRBV9 and TRBJ1-2, with 8 nucleotides matching TRBD1. There are 15 residues in the CDR3. Germline V CDR1 and CDR2: SGDLS, YYNGEE. The J segment lost 0 bases and the V segment lost 4 bases, leaving 5 bases of the junction unmatched. The chain's CDR3 is CASSTGQGSNYGYTF. The DNA for the CDR3 is TGTGCCAGCAGCACAGGACAGGGTTCTAACTATGGCTACACCTTC.

The chain employs TRBV7-2 and TRBJ2-7; 10 bases are a match to TRBD1. V was clipped by 5 bases and J by 0 bases; unmatched bases: 10. The CDR3 covers 17 residues. Germline CDR1 is SGHTA and CDR2 is FQGNSA. CDR3: CASSLYWGQGFSYEQYF. The CDR3 bases are TGTGCCAGCAGCCTATATTGGGGACAGGGGTTCTCCTACGAGCAGTACTTC.

This chain uses TRBV27 with TRBJ2-1; TRBD2 agrees at 16 bases. The CDR3 is 20 amino acids. Germline V gene data show CDR1 as MNHEY and CDR2 as SMNVEV (reference sequence). Unmatched junction bases numbered 19, after V lost 5 bases and J lost 9 bases. The CDR3: CASSGKPGTSGGADPFEQFF. For the CDR3, the DNA is TGTGCCAGCAGTGGCAAACCCGGGACTAGCGGGGGGGCTGATCCCTTTGAGCAGTTCTTC.

V usage is TRBV21-1 and J usage is TRBJ2-7; TRBD1, the table's D call, lacks a check against the DNA. TRBV21-1 is a known pseudogene. CDR3 size: 15 residues. The CDR3 bases are TGTGCCAGCGTACTGGGGAGGACAGGGAGCTACGAGCAGTACGTC. Its protein is CASVLGRTGSYEQYV.

This sequence joins TRBV10-1 and TRBJ2-3, with 8 bases fitting TRBD2. V lost 0 bases, J lost 3 bases, and 5 bases stayed unmatched. The CDR3 is made up of 16 amino acids. The germline gives CDR1 WNHNN, CDR2 SYGVQD (reference sequence). CDR3 in amino acids: CASSESSIAGTDTQYF. CDR3 in DNA: TGCGCCAGCAGTGAGTCGTCGATAGCGGGGACAGATACGCAGTATTTT.

CDR3 DNA sequence: TGTGCCAGTAGGCCCCCGGGACTAGCGCGAACCGGGGAGCTGTTTTTT. It specifies CASRPPGLARTGELFF. The J gene is TRBJ2-2, the V gene TRBV19; 10 positions agree with TRBD2. The CDR3 totals 16 residues. V shed 6 bases, J shed 5 bases, and the junction held 9 bases outside the gene matches. Germline V gives CDR1 LNHDA, CDR2 SQIVND (reference sequence).

The chain is built from TRBV14 and TRBJ2-2, with a tentative D call TRBD1 (6 bases). V shed 2 bases and J shed 5 bases, with 9 bases lying between them. Germline CDR1 and CDR2: SGHDN and FVKESK. The length of the CDR3 is 14 residues. CDR3 in DNA: TGTGCCAGCAGCCAATACAGGGTTACCGGGGAGCTGTTTTTT. Its protein product is CASSQYRVTGELFF.

The chain carries TRBV28 and TRBJ2-1; 7 bases align to TRBD2. The CDR3 extends over 14 amino acids. The J segment lost 6 bases and the V segment lost 5 bases, leaving 7 bases of the junction unmatched. CDR1 is MDHEN and CDR2 is SYDVKM in the germline V gene. The CDR3 is CASSPPGTINEQFF. CDR3 DNA: TGTGCCAGCAGTCCCCCCGGGACTATCAATGAGCAGTTCTTC.

J is TRBJ2-5 and V is TRBV10-1; D possibly corresponds to TRBD2 (5 bases). The ends were cut back, 8 bases at V and 7 bases at J, with 14 bases in the middle. Germline V lookup: CDR1 WNHNN, CDR2 SYGVQD (reference sequence). This CDR3 spans 12 amino acids. CDR3 bases: TGCGCCAGCTTTCGACGGGGTATGACCCAGTACTTC. Encoded protein: CASFRRGMTQYF.

This clone showed up just a few times. The rearrangement links TRBV7-9 to TRBJ1-2, with 7 positions matching TRBD1. This CDR3 region has 12 residues. Germline CDR1 is SEHNR and CDR2 is FQNEAQ (reference sequence). With 4 bases clipped from V and 10 bases from J, the junction kept 6 bases outside the gene matches. The CDR3 reads CASSWGQNPYTF. The CDR3 nucleotides are TGTGCCAGCAGCTGGGGACAGAACCCCTACACCTTC. Complete variable domain (other parts from reference TRBV7-9 and TRBJ1-2): DTGVSQNPRHKITKRGQNVTFRCDPISEHNRLYWYRQTLGQGPEFLTYFQNEAQLEKSRLLSDRFSAERPKGSFSTLEIQRTEQGDSAMYLCASSWGQNPYTFGSGTRLTVV.